This T cell receptor beta chain was observed in a study of blood T cell repertoires in COVID-19 (dated by TCRdb to between 2020 and 2021). Background for the entire study: Samples from collaborators originated in the United States, Italy and Spain and spanned both the acute and convalescent phases of COVID-19. The material from the prospective study consisted of cDNA or gDNA derived from T cells, B-cell-depleted T cells, or PBMCs. Samples came from the ongoing ImmuneRACE study (first 160 participants) plus 1,254 subjects from 6 global collaborators. Deeply sampled blood TCRbeta repertoires from subjects exposed to, actively infected with, or recovered from COVID-19 were included in the dataset. The repertoires were released in a freely available public database intended as a resource for research on the immune response to SARS-CoV-2. Where HLA class I and class II types were available, the types were taken from metadata supplied by the sample provider, not from assay-based typing. A de-identified subject ID, COVID-19 status, age in years and sex were almost always included in the sample metadata. Overall study results and their limits: How much clinical and demographic metadata was included differed by source and by participant, and the metadata was provided uncurated.

The CDR3 covers 13 residues, taking in both the cysteine and the phenylalanine. Only the CDR3 portion is preserved as DNA: 39 bases, with reading frame beginning at the first base. Trimming at the junction amounts to 2 bases on V and 3 bases on J, and the germline ends lie 8 bases apart. CDR1 and CDR2, per the germline V gene, are MNHEY and SVGEGT. One collaborating source in Seattle enrolled patients during active infection and followed them longitudinally through the course of disease. Whole blood was collected in K2EDTA tubes by collaborating institutions according to the institutions' own protocols. For TCRbeta analysis, collaborators shipped samples in one of three forms: frozen whole blood, isolated PBMCs, or DNA extracted from either of those sample types. The immunoSEQ Assay, a bias-controlled multiplex PCR, was used to amplify TCRbeta CDR3 regions from genomic DNA. Concerning the study's data processing: Nucleated cell counts per sample were estimated from amplification of reference gene primers within the assay. To quantify the absolute abundance of each unique TCRbeta CDR3 rearrangement, sequence reads were collapsed and filtered. For each sample, productive Simpson clonality was calculated as the square root of Simpson's diversity index across productive rearrangements. In its TCRdb copy, this immuneACCESS table keeps in-frame sequences only and misses some clones. Where compared with another copy, unresolved V genes explain less than half of these, and the others have no known cause. D and trimming were read from the DNA, whereas the V and J calls and clone size are those reported in that table. Present in this sample are 60,000 to 65,000 clones, about 80% of which were seen just once. In total, the top ten clones hold more than 8.5% of the sample.

With respect to this clone: What antigen it recognizes has not been identified. Base qualities are not recorded, but no much larger clone differs from it by a single base.

Sequenced: peripheral blood. The TCR comes from a man aged 50-59 years with COVID-19, enrolled during active disease. The chain employs TRBV6-2 or TRBV6-3 and TRBJ2-7, with no D gene named confidently. The nucleotide sequence reads as follows: TGTGCCAGCAGTTACCTCAGGAACTACGAGCAGTACTTC. Protein translation: CASSYLRNYEQYF.